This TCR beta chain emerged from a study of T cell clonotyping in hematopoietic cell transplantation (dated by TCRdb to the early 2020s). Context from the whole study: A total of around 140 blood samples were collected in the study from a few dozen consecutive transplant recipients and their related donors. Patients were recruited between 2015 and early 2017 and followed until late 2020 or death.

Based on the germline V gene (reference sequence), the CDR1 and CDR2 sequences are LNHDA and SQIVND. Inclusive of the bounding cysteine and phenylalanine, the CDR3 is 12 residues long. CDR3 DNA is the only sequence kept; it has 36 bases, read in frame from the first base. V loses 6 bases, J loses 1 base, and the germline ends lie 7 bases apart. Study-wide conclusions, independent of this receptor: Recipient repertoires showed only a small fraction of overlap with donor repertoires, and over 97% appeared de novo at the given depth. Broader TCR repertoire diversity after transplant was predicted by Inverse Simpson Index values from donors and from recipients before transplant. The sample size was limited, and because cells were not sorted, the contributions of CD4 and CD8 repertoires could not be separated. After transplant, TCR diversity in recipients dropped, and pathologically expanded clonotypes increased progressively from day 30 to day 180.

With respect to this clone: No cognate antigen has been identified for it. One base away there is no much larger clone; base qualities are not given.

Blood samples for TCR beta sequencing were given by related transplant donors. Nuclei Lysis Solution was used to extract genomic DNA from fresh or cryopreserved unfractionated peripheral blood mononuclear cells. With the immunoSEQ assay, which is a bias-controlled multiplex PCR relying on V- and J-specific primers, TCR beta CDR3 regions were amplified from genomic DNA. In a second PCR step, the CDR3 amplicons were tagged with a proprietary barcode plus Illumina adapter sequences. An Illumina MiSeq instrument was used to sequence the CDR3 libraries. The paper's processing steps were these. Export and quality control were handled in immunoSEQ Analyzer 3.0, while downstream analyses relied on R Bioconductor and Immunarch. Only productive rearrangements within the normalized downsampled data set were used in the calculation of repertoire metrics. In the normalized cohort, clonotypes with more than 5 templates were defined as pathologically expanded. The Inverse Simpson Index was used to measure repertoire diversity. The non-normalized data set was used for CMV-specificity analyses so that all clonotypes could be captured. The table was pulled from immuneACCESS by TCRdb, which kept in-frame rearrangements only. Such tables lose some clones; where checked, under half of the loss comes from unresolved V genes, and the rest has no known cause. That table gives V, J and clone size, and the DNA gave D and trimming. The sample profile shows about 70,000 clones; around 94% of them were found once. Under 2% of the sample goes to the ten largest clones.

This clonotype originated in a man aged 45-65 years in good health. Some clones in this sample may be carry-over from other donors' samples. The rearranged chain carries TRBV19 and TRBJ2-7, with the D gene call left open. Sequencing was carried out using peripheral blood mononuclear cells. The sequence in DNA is TGTGCCAGTAGGGGGTCGTCCTACGAGCAGTACTTC. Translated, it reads CASRGSSYEQYF.